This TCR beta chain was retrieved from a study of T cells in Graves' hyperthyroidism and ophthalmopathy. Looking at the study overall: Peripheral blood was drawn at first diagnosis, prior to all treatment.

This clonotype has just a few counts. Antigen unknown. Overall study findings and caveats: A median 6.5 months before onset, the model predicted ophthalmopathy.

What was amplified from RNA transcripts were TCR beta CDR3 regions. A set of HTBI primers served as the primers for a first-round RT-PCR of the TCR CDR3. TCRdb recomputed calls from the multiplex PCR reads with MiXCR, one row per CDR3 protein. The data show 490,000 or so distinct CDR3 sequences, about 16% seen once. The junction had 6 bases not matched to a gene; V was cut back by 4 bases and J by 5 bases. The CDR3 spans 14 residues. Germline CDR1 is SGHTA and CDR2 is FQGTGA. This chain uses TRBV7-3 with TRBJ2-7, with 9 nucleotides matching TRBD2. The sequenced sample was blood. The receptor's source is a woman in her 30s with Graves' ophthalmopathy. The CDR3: CASSSSGTSNEQYF. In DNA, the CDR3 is TGTGCCAGCAGCTCTTCCGGGACTAGCAACGAGCAGTACTTC.